A single sample gave rise to the 32 T cell receptor beta chains below, sequenced in a study of blood T cells in healthy people across ages. The use of a sample-barcoded 5' primer and a J-beta primer mix characterized a second PCR of roughly 6 to 12 cycles. In TCRdb, the 5' RACE reads were re-called with MiXCR into one record per CDR3 protein. The sample yields over a million distinct CDR3 sequences, about 42% seen once. The sequencing input was blood. These receptors were taken from a woman younger than 30 in good health.

This rearrangement joins TRBV20-1 to TRBJ2-7; no clear D. This CDR3 comprises 13 residues. V lost 5 bases, J lost 1 base, and 12 bases lay in between. From germline, CDR1 is DFQATT and CDR2 SNEGSKA (reference sequence). The CDR3 protein is CSAPPATSYEQYF. CDR3 DNA sequence: TGCAGTGCTCCTCCGGCTACTTCCTACGAGCAGTACTTC.

This clonotype has a handful of counts. This chain joins TRBV7-2 and TRBJ2-3; D uncertain. The ends were cut back, 6 bases at V and 2 bases at J, with 9 bases in the middle. This CDR3 is 13 amino acids long. Germline values: CDR1 SGHTA, CDR2 FQGNSA. Here the CDR3 reads CASRPGITDTQYF. In DNA, the CDR3 is TGTGCCAGCAGACCTGGGATCACAGATACGCAGTATTTT.

This chain joins TRBV29-1 and TRBJ1-4; D may be TRBD1 (6 bases). Germline CDR1 SQVTM, CDR2 ANQGSEA. Trimming took off 5 bases at V and 7 bases at J, with 8 bases between the two ends. The CDR3 is 11 residues long. DNA for the CDR3: TGCAGCGTTCGGACAGCTGAAAAACTGTTTTTT. This codes for CSVRTAEKLFF.

This chain joins TRBV12-3 or TRBV12-4 and TRBJ2-5, with TRBD1 matching over 8 bases. Losses at the gene ends were 6 bases for V and 1 base for J; bases not matched to a gene: 7. This CDR3 spans 15 amino acids. CDR3 in amino acids: CASRDDRGSQETQYF. CDR3 nucleotides: TGTGCCAGCAGAGATGACAGGGGCTCCCAAGAGACCCAGTACTTC.

The chain is built from TRBV4-1 and TRBJ2-1; no definite D call. Trimming took 2 bases from V and 6 from J, leaving 8 bases between them. The germline gives CDR1 MGHRA, CDR2 YSYEKL. The length of the CDR3 is 13 residues. CDR3 amino acids: CASSQSVFNEQFF. CDR3 sequence (DNA): TGCGCCAGCAGCCAAAGCGTCTTCAATGAGCAGTTCTTC.

The CDR3 here is CASSPMGQDNQPQHF. The CDR3 region has the DNA TGCGCCAGCAGCCCTATGGGACAGGATAATCAGCCCCAGCATTTT. The rearrangement links TRBV5-1 to TRBJ1-5; 8 bases fit TRBD1. V was clipped by 4 bases and J by 4 bases; unmatched bases: 7. CDR3 size: 15 residues. CDR1 and CDR2 from the germline V gene are SGHRS and YFSETQ.

This sequence joins TRBV20-1 and TRBJ2-1, with 11 positions matching TRBD2. V lost 0 bases and J lost 12; bases outside the gene matches: 7. There are 14 residues in the CDR3. Germline V gene data show CDR1 as DFQATT and CDR2 as SNEGSKA (reference sequence). DNA of the CDR3: TGCAGTGCTAGAGAACTAGCGGGGGCCGCGGGGCAGTTCTTC. Translated: CSARELAGAAGQFF.

The CDR3 DNA sequence: TGTGCCACCAGTGAACTGACAGGGTCCCAAGAGACCCAGTACTTC. Amino acids: CATSELTGSQETQYF. The chain has TRBV24-1 and TRBJ2-5; 7 bases match TRBD1. The germline gives CDR1 KGHDR, CDR2 SFDVKD. V was pared by 4 bases and J by 1 base, with 5 bases of the junction left unmatched. The CDR3 sequence is 15 residues long.

The CDR3: CASSHRQNYEQYF. In DNA, the CDR3 is TGTGCCAGCAGCCACAGGCAGAACTACGAGCAGTACTTC. V is TRBV6-2 or TRBV6-3 and J is TRBJ2-7; a possible D gene is TRBD1 (5 bases). Trimming left V 6 bases short and J 3 bases short, with 12 bases between. The V gene's germline CDR1 is MNHEY and CDR2 SVGEGT. There are 13 residues in the CDR3.

Many counts were recorded for this clonotype. This chain uses TRBV6-5 with TRBJ1-2; D is possibly TRBD1 (5 bases). Germline CDR1 MNHEY, CDR2 SVGAGI. V was trimmed by 6 bases and J by 7 bases, leaving 18 bases between them. CDR3 length: 14 amino acids. The chain's CDR3 is CASSPPGRRSGYTF. The CDR3 DNA is TGTGCCAGCAGCCCCCCAGGGAGGAGGAGTGGCTACACCTTC.

This clonotype has just a few counts. The J gene is TRBJ2-3, the V gene TRBV28, with D hard to call. V lost 5 bases, J lost 0 bases, and 18 bases lay in between. The CDR3 runs 17 residues. Germline assignment: CDR1 MDHEN and CDR2 SYDVKM. Here the CDR3 DNA reads TGTGCCAGCAGTCCATCCAAAATTGATCCTAGCACAGATACGCAGTATTTT. Residues: CASSPSKIDPSTDTQYF. Based on the CDR3 plus reference TRBV28 and TRBJ2-3, the full variable domain is DVKVTQSSRYLVKRTGEKVFLECVQDMDHENMFWYRQDPGLGLRLIYFSYDVKMKEKGDIPEGYSVSREKKERFSLILESASTNQTSMYLCASSPSKIDPSTDTQYFGPGTRLTVL.

V usage is TRBV7-9 and J usage is TRBJ1-1; 9 bases map to TRBD1. This CDR3 is built from 12 residues. Trimming at V came to 3 bases and at J to 8 bases, leaving 1 base not matched to a gene. Germline lookup yields CDR1 SEHNR and CDR2 FQNEAQ (reference sequence). CDR3: CASSLGTGEAFF. CDR3 nucleotides: TGTGCCAGCAGCTTGGGGACAGGGGAAGCTTTCTTT.

This clonotype was detected a few times. The rearrangement links TRBV9 to TRBJ1-2; D call uncertain. The V gene's germline CDR1 is SGDLS and CDR2 YYNGEE. V shed 4 bases and J shed 4 bases, with 17 bases lying between them. This CDR3 has 15 amino acids. CDR3 loop: CASSSYPRSGYGYTF. As DNA, the CDR3 is TGTGCCAGCAGCTCCTACCCCCGGTCCGGCTATGGCTACACCTTC.

The gene calls are TRBV4-3 and TRBJ2-2; D is ambiguous. The CDR3 loop spans 15 amino acids. The V gene's germline CDR1 is LGHNA and CDR2 YSLEER. The ends were cut back, 1 base at V and 2 bases at J, with 8 bases in the middle. The DNA for the CDR3 is TGCGCCAGCAGCCAAGGCCAGTATAACACCGGGGAGCTGTTTTTT. It codes for CASSQGQYNTGELFF.

The table lists this clonotype with a few counts. This chain connects TRBV20-1 to TRBJ1-1; weak D call: TRBD1 (5 bases). V lost 0 bases, J lost 12 bases, and 14 bases lay in between. From germline, CDR1 is DFQATT and CDR2 SNEGSKA (reference sequence). The CDR3 consists of 12 residues. The CDR3 DNA follows: TGCAGTGCTAGAGATATGGGGGAAAGGACTTTCTTT. Translating it yields CSARDMGERTFF.

V usage is TRBV5-1 and J usage is TRBJ2-3; D is perhaps TRBD1 (5 bases). Germline assignment: CDR1 SGHRS and CDR2 YFSETQ. This CDR3 region has 14 residues. The V gene lost 5 bases and the J gene lost 2 bases, with 12 bases spanning the gap. CDR3 sequence (DNA): TGCGCCAGCAGGAAGGGGCTAAACACAGATACGCAGTATTTT. It translates to CASRKGLNTDTQYF.

This clonotype was seen a single time. The chain couples TRBV20-1 to TRBJ2-1, with no clear D. The CDR3 has 16 residues. With 3 bases removed from V and 13 bases from J, the gap between germline ends came to 28 bases. The germline CDR1 and CDR2 sequences are DFQATT and SNEGSKA (reference sequence). The CDR3 coding sequence is TGCAGTGCTAGGGCGCTAGTTTTTCTGGCCAAAAACATTCAGTTCTTC. Protein sequence: CSARALVFLAKNIQFF.

V is TRBV28 and J is TRBJ2-5, with 11 positions matching TRBD2. The last part of the DNA fits TRBJ2-1 better; the J call may be wrong. The germline V gene encodes CDR1 MDHEN and CDR2 SYDVKM. The length of the CDR3 is 17 residues. CDR3 residues: CASSLLGLAGAQETQFF. The CDR3 nucleotides read TGTGCCAGCAGTTTATTAGGACTAGCGGGTGCTCAAGAGACCCAGTTCTTC.

This sequence joins TRBV2 and TRBJ1-5; D not resolved. Trimming removed 4 bases from V and 7 bases from J, with 11 bases in between. CDR3 size: 13 residues. Germline V gene sequence: CDR1 SNHLY, CDR2 FYNNEI. The CDR3 is CASSGGRLQPQHF. Written as DNA, the CDR3 is TGTGCCAGCAGTGGAGGGAGGTTACAGCCCCAGCATTTT.

This clonotype has at least ten counts. The V and J genes are TRBV29-1 and TRBJ2-1; TRBD1 might be the D (6 bases). V was pared by 1 base and J by 6 bases, with 7 bases between. Germline CDR1 and CDR2: SQVTM and ANQGSEA. The CDR3 contains 12 residues. For the CDR3, the DNA is TGCAGCGTTGAAGGGACAGTCAATGAGCAGTTCTTC. Residues: CSVEGTVNEQFF.

This chain connects TRBV28 to TRBJ2-6; TRBD2 is a possible D gene (6 bases). The V end was cut by 7 bases, the J end by 2 bases, with 15 bases between. The CDR3 has 16 amino acids. Looked up from germline, CDR1 is MDHEN and CDR2 is SYDVKM. The CDR3 sequence is CASISGGEAGANVLTF. The CDR3, as DNA: TGTGCCAGCATCTCCGGAGGGGAGGCTGGGGCCAACGTCCTGACTTTC.

This chain uses TRBV29-1 with TRBJ2-1, with D maybe TRBD1 (7 bases). The CDR3 length is 11 residues. Germline CDR1 SQVTM, CDR2 ANQGSEA. V lost 8 bases and J lost 10, with 15 bases in between. The CDR3 DNA is TGCAGCTTTCCGGAGGGGGCCGAGCAGTTCTTC. Its protein is CSFPEGAEQFF.

This clonotype was seen a handful of times. V gene TRBV6-5 combines with J gene TRBJ2-5, with 13 nucleotides matching TRBD2. Germline CDR1 and CDR2: MNHEY and SVGAGI. The CDR3 extends over 15 amino acids. The J segment lost 5 bases and the V segment lost 6 bases, leaving 6 bases of the junction unmatched. Here the CDR3 DNA reads TGTGCCAGCAGAACTAGCGGGGGGGCGTTCGAGACCCAGTACTTC. Its translation: CASRTSGGAFETQYF.

This clonotype was picked up a small number of times. The gene calls are TRBV7-9 and TRBJ2-1; 9 bases line up with TRBD2. The DNA end lines up better with TRBJ2-7; the J call may be wrong. CDR3 length: 20 residues. The germline V gene has CDR1 SEHNR and CDR2 FQNEAQ (reference sequence). Here the CDR3 reads CASSLSTSGTGTSSYNEQYF. The CDR3 DNA sequence: TGTGCCAGCAGCTTATCGACGAGCGGAACAGGGACTAGCTCCTACAATGAGCAGTACTTC.

The rearrangement joins TRBV15 to TRBJ2-4, with 9 positions matching TRBD1. Judging by the DNA end, TRBJ2-7 fits better; the J call may be wrong. Germline V gives CDR1 LNHNV, CDR2 YYDKDF (reference sequence). This CDR3 spans 14 amino acids. DNA for the CDR3: TGTGCCACCACGCCGGGACAGGGTAGCTACGAGCAGTACTTC. As protein: CATTPGQGSYEQYF.

The genes are TRBV5-1 and TRBJ2-5, with 10 positions matching TRBD2. Germline V lookup: CDR1 SGHRS, CDR2 YFSETQ. V gave up 1 base and J gave up 11 bases; unmatched junction bases: 11. The CDR3 is made up of 15 amino acids. The CDR3 loop reads CASSLSLAGANEQYF. Written as DNA, the CDR3 is TGCGCCAGCAGCTTGTCGCTAGCGGGAGCCAATGAGCAGTACTTC. Variable domain in full (rest from reference TRBV5-1 and TRBJ2-5): KAGVTQTPRYLIKTRGQQVTLSCSPISGHRSVSWYQQTPGQGLQFLFEYFSETQRNKGNFPGRFSGRQFSNSRSEMNVSTLELGDSALYLCASSLSLAGANEQYFGPGTRLLVL.

The table lists this clonotype with a few counts. The chain combines TRBV7-2 with TRBJ2-7; 7 bases align to TRBD2. The CDR3 extends over 16 amino acids. Germline assignment: CDR1 SGHTA and CDR2 FQGNSA. V lost 6 bases and J lost 2; bases outside the gene matches: 13. Here the CDR3 DNA reads TGTGCCAGCAGTTTTAATACCCGGGACTATACCTACGAGCAGTACTTC. It codes for CASSFNTRDYTYEQYF.

The chain recombines TRBV28 with TRBJ2-4, with D possibly matching TRBD1 (6 bases). The J call is doubtful: the DNA matches TRBJ2-7 better. The CDR3 length is 14 residues. The germline V gene encodes CDR1 MDHEN and CDR2 SYDVKM. CDR3 in amino acids: CASSDRQDWGEQYF. The CDR3 DNA sequence: TGTGCCAGCAGTGATAGACAGGACTGGGGCGAGCAGTACTTC.

This clonotype was counted only a few times. The chain couples TRBV7-3 to TRBJ2-1; 7 positions agree with TRBD2. The CDR3 is made up of 15 amino acids. The V gene's germline CDR1 is SGHTA and CDR2 FQGTGA. V was pared by 4 bases and J by 0 bases, with 3 bases of the junction left unmatched. The CDR3 nucleotides read TGTGCCAGCAGCTCGGGACTACTCTCCTACAATGAGCAGTTCTTC. Amino acid sequence: CASSSGLLSYNEQFF.

As regards this clonotype: At one boundary the junction diverges from the germline segment, which might be a read error. The rearrangement joins TRBV9 to TRBJ2-3; the D gene is possibly TRBD1 (6 bases). Germline values: CDR1 SGDLS, CDR2 YYNGEE. The CDR3 loop spans 15 amino acids. CDR3 loop: CVSSPGQPSTDTQYF. The DNA for the CDR3 is TGTGTCAGCAGCCCCGGACAGCCTAGCACAGATACGCAGTATTTT.

This clonotype was observed many times. The J gene is TRBJ2-2, the V gene TRBV12-3 or TRBV12-4; TRBD1 might be the D (5 bases). The V and J ends lost 3 bases and 5 bases respectively, with 7 bases between them. The CDR3 runs 13 residues. In DNA, the CDR3 is TGTGCCAGCAGTTTTCGACAGACCGGGGAGCTGTTTTTT. Its translation: CASSFRQTGELFF.

CDR3 in DNA: TGTGCCAGCAGCAAAAGGACAGCCCTGGGCTACACCTTC. This gives the protein CASSKRTALGYTF. The gene calls are TRBV21-1 and TRBJ1-2; the table calls TRBD1, which could not be checked here. TRBV21-1 is marked as a pseudogene. The CDR3 is 13 amino acids.